The source of this T cell receptor beta chain is a study of vaccination and CD4 T cells after COVID-19. Researchers used the Oncomine TCR Beta short-read assay to sequence DNA from cultured CD4+ T cells. Each CDR3 protein is one row after TCRdb ran MiXCR on the PCR reads. The sample has some 21,000 distinct CDR3 sequences, approximately 57% seen once; the top ten hold about an eighth. As to treatment: approximately 9-day PBMC culture with coronavirus spike peptide pools or control peptides (ViraFEST assay). Turning to this clonotype: Its antigen is undetermined.

This receptor was taken from a human donor who received a COVID-19 vaccine. The material was CD4+ T cells from blood, cultured in vitro, obtained after SARS-CoV-2 vaccination.

This CDR3 is CASSGGRLIGTDTQYF. The CDR3 region has the DNA TGTGCCAGCAGTGGAGGTCGGTTGATCGGCACAGATACGCAGTATTTT. This rearrangement joins TRBV25-1 to TRBJ2-3; unclear D gene. The ends were cut back, 4 bases at V and 1 base at J, with 15 bases in the middle. This CDR3 contains 16 residues. CDR1 and CDR2 from the germline V gene are MGHDK and SYGVNS. The whole variable domain, remainder taken from reference TRBV25-1 and TRBJ2-3, is EADIYQTPRYLVIGTGKKITLECSQTMGHDKMYWYQQDPGMELHLIHYSYGVNSTEKGDLSSESTVSRIRTEHFPLTLESARPSHTSQYLCASSGGRLIGTDTQYFGPGTRLTVL.